This T cell receptor (beta chain) was recorded in a study of blood T cell repertoires in COVID-19. Some clones are missing from TCRdb's copy, which holds only in-frame ones; the method was immunoSEQ multiplex PCR. The sample holds tens of thousands of clones, about 81% seen once. V was pared by 0 bases and J by 4 bases, with 1 base of the junction left unmatched. Germline loops: CDR1 MRHNA, CDR2 SNTAGT. CDR3 size: 14 residues. The receptor's source is a human donor in a cohort sampled during active COVID-19. V gene TRBV6-4 combines with J gene TRBJ2-3, with 7 bases that match TRBD1. Sequencing was carried out using peripheral blood. The CDR3 bases are TGTGCCAGCAGTGACTCAGGGGGCCCAGATACGCAGTATTTT. Translation: CASSDSGGPDTQYF.